This TCR beta chain was captured by sequencing in a study of blood T cell repertoires in COVID-19. Study-wide context: Whether acute or convalescent, the COVID-19 samples came from the United States, Italy and Spain. PBMCs, B-cell-depleted T cells, or T cells were the source of the cDNA or gDNA that made up the material.

There are a few counts of this clone. The length of the CDR3 is 14 residues. V gave up 6 bases and J gave up 3 bases, with 12 bases separating them. Germline CDR1 reads MDHEN; CDR2 reads SYDVKM. As handled by the study authors: The authors estimated nucleated cell counts from reference gene primer amplification. Sequencing was performed with immunoSEQ multiplex PCR; in TCRdb, only in-frame clones are kept and a portion is missing. V and J calls and clone size are copied from that table; D and trimming were computed from the DNA. The table has under 250,000 clones, approximately 84% seen once; the top ten hold about 7.4%.

The receptor comes from an elderly woman with acute or convalescent COVID-19. The sequenced sample was peripheral blood. The V gene is TRBV28, the J gene TRBJ1-5; unclear D gene. The CDR3 sequence is CASSSQRVNQPQHF. The CDR3 DNA reads TGTGCCAGCAGCTCCCAGAGGGTCAATCAGCCCCAGCATTTT.